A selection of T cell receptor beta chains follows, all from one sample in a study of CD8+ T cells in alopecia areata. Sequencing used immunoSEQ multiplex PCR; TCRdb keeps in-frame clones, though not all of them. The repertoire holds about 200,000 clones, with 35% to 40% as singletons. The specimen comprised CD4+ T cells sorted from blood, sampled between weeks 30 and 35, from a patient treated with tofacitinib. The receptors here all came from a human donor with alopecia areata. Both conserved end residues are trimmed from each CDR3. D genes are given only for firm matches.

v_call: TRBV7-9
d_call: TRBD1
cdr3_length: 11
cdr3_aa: ASSPRQGHEQY

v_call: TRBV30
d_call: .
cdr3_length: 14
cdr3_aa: AWSGGRQRGQYGYT

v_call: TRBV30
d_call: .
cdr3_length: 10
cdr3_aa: AWRGVNYGYT

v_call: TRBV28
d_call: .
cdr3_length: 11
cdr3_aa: ASIEAVTDTQY

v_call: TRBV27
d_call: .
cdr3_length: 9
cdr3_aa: ASLTGQEQF

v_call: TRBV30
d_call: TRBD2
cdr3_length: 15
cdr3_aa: AWSVLMGLALPNEQF

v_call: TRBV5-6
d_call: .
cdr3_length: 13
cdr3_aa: ASSLTGYSNQPQH

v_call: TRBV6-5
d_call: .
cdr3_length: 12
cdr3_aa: ASSRGLANNEQF

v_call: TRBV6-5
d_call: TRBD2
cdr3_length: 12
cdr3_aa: ASKPGLAGNEQF

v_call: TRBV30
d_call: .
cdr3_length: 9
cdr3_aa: AWSRGPAQY

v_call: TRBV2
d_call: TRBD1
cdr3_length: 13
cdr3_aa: ASSVRDRTNSPLH

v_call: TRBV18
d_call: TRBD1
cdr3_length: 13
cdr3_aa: ASSPQIGQGTEAF

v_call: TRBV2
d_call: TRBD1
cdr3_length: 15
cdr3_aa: ASTLGQGDSSYNEQF